This T cell receptor beta chain was captured by sequencing in a study of T cell repertoires in cytomegalovirus infection. Study-level background: Public signatures in TCR beta pointed to CMV infection and matching HLA type.

The CDR3 contains 16 residues. Germline values: CDR1 SGHTA, CDR2 FQGNSA. Trimming stripped 5 bases from V and 4 bases from J, with 15 bases between. Regarding the study as a whole: In two of eight donors, the top clonotype was HLA-C-restricted CMV-specific. Identification of carriers of CMV plus the relevant HLA was achieved through cumulative public TCR beta family frequency.

To note about this clonotype: The antigen is undetermined.

TCRdb processed the reads anew with MiXCR; each CDR3 protein has one entry. The sample has about 24,000 distinct CDR3 sequences, 20% to 25% seen once. Material: CD8+ T cells from cultured PBMCs, obtained from culture after CMV antigen stimulation. The chain has TRBV7-2 and TRBJ1-6; weak D call: TRBD1 (5 bases). This sequence originates from a human donor in good health (CMV status not recorded). Some clones in this sample may be carry-over from other donors' samples. CDR3: CASSPHPTEYNSPLHF. CDR3 coding DNA: TGTGCCAGCAGCCCCCACCCGACAGAATATAATTCACCCCTCCACTTT.